This note documents a single TCR beta chain sequence. Its specific antigen is unknown. Base qualities are not at hand, and no much larger clone is one base apart. Libraries came from 5' RACE. Sequencing took place on an Illumina HiSeq 2000. A universal primer binding site was introduced by template switching, and a unique molecular identifier was present in the final cDNA, enabling accurate counting of TCR cDNA molecules. Specific primers in the conserved constant-segment region were used to synthesize first-strand cDNA for TCR alpha and beta chains. To control for contamination, each cDNA library was double barcoded with a SMART-Mk sample barcode plus Illumina barcodes. Two successive PCR steps introduced TruSeq adapter sequences along with Illumina sample barcodes. Sequencing of the TCR alpha and beta cDNA libraries was done on the Illumina HiSeq platform using custom primers. From the authors' description of their analysis: MiGEC processed the raw reads to extract unique molecular identifiers, while MiXCR was used to determine the CDR3 positions. Recombination models were inferred per individual with the repgenHMM and IGoR tools using an EM algorithm. The analysis of shared clonotypes was done with the tcR package in R, with sharing normalized by the product of cloneset sizes. To study raw recombination without the effects of thymic and clonal selection, out-of-frame nonproductive sequences were analyzed. In TCRdb, the public reads were trimmed at Q25 with fastp and aligned with MiXCR, with productive beta chains retained. Rows are combined by CDR3 protein, so each entry shows the most common genes and DNA. TCRdb assigned the V and J calls; the authors' analysis was not used. Across this sample there are about 200,000 distinct CDR3 sequences, with about 15% seen only once. The ten most abundant clones make up around 40% of the sample.

All donors were healthy Caucasians. Three pairs of female monozygotic twins, all aged about 18 to 29 years, made up the twin cohort. Positive isolation kits from Invitrogen were used to isolate the CD4+ and CD8+ T cell populations. V is cut by 0 bases and J by 5 bases, and the space between the germline ends is 21 bases. Spanning cysteine to phenylalanine, the CDR3 consists of 18 amino acids. This entry keeps only the CDR3 DNA: 54 bases, framed from base 1. The germline V gene encodes CDR1 SGHDN and CDR2 FVKESK. These data belong to a study of identical twins (dated by TCRdb to 2016 to 2017). With respect to the entire study: To test whether fetal clonotypes persist, the study used deep sequencing on TCR alpha and beta repertoires from monozygotic twins, unrelated adults of various ages, and cord blood. Replicate twin experiments were performed at different times using different library preparation protocols to rule out contamination.

General study outcomes and caveats: Out-of-frame TCR alpha sequences shared between twins showed an excess of low generation-probability sequences compared with coincidental sharing between unrelated individuals. Recombination models systematically underestimated out-of-frame TCR alpha sharing in monozygotic twins but agreed with sharing between unrelated individuals. Zero-insertion analyses could be partly confounded by invariant T cells such as MAIT and iNKT, although diverse VJ usage argued against such confounding for most clonotypes. Fewer insertions were carried by abundant cord blood beta clonotypes, a similar but weaker trend appeared in young adult naive repertoires, and no such trend appeared in memory repertoires. In beta out-of-frame sequences, excess twin sharing was weaker, because having fewer shared sequences lowered the signal-to-noise ratio. Conclusions relied on cross-sectional statistical analysis, since the same donors could not be followed over many years.

In addition, the sample was reused for a study of T cells expressing NK-cell markers. The second investigation adds: Three sorted T-cell subsets (CD3+CD56+NKG2C+, CD3+CD56+NKG2C- and CD3+CD56-NKG2C+) from fewer than 10 donors had their TCR beta-chain repertoires profiled. Among the eight sequenced donors, seven were HCMV-seropositive and one was HCMV-seronegative. In several experiments an anti-gammadeltaTCR antibody was added to restrict sorting to alphabetaTCR-expressing T cells. For six donors, the dominant CD3+CD56+NKG2C+ clonotypes were among the top 10 CD8+ clonotypes and accounted for about 1.0-7.5% of CD8+ T cells. Those dominant clonotypes were again the most abundant among CD3+CD56-NKG2C+ cells in four donors, at roughly 25-65%. It remained unclear whether the expanded NKG2C-expressing T cell clones were specific for HCMV antigens. The eight sequenced donors were randomly selected healthy volunteers, three men and five women. To determine HCMV serostatus, a commercial ELISA kit was used to detect HCMV-specific IgG in serum. MIGEC handled demultiplexing of the reads and grouping by UMI, while MiTCR was used to assemble and quantify clonotypes. To remove erroneous sequences, TCR cDNA sequences were retained only when supported by two or more reads. The tcR package was used for downstream repertoire analysis, and clonotypes were matched across fractions by CDR3 nucleotide sequence plus V segment. VDJmatch was used to annotate antigen specificity against VDJdb, with one amino acid substitution in CDR3 permitted.

Sequencing was carried out using CD8+ T cells sorted from blood. This sequence originates from a woman under 30 in good health. The rearrangement combines TRBV14 with TRBJ2-3; the D gene remains uncertain. The encoded CDR3 is CASSQDASSAFLGDTQYF. The base sequence is TGTGCCAGCAGCCAAGACGCCAGTTCAGCGTTTTTGGGAGATACGCAGTATTTT. Supplemented by the reference TRBV14 and TRBJ2-3 proteins around the CDR3, the complete variable domain is EAGVTQFPSHSVIEKGQTVTLRCDPISGHDNLYWYRRVMGKEIKFLLHFVKESKQDESGMPNNRFLAERTGGTYSTLKVQPAELEDSGVYFCASSQDASSAFLGDTQYFGPGTRLTVL.